This T cell receptor (beta chain) was captured by sequencing in a study of cytomegalovirus exposure and HLA in healthy donors. Whole-study findings and limits: Roughly even sequencing depth across donors was the assumption behind the presence/absence analyses. CMV serostatus was the sole immune exposure data available. The number of N-insertions in an Asian-associated ancestry cluster was reportedly below the approximately 700-donor mean in a later analysis.

Germline V CDR1 and CDR2: MDHEN, SYDVKM. V lost 6 bases and J lost 6; bases outside the gene matches: 21. The CDR3 spans 18 residues. Comment on this clone: No antigen is known for it.

Vbeta (60) and Jbeta (13) primers were used in the PCR. The data were produced by immunoSEQ multiplex PCR, yet TCRdb's version contains in-frame clones alone and is incomplete. The repertoire includes 60,000 to 85,000 clones, about four fifths of them detected once, and about 12% sits in the top ten. Sequencing was done on a sample of PBMCs. The V and J genes are TRBV28 and TRBJ2-3; TRBD2 agrees at 7 bases. The TCR comes from a male donor in good health and CMV-seropositive. The CDR3 nucleotides read TGTGCCAGCAGCCCTTGGGGCCTAGCGGTTCAGAACGCGGATACGCAGTATTTT. It encodes CASSPWGLAVQNADTQYF. Based on the CDR3 plus reference TRBV28 and TRBJ2-3, the full variable domain is DVKVTQSSRYLVKRTGEKVFLECVQDMDHENMFWYRQDPGLGLRLIYFSYDVKMKEKGDIPEGYSVSREKKERFSLILESASTNQTSMYLCASSPWGLAVQNADTQYFGPGTRLTVL.